This T cell receptor (beta chain) was obtained from a study of T cell responses to AZD1222 COVID-19 vaccine. TCRdb's table, derived via immunoSEQ multiplex PCR, lists solely in-frame clones and lacks some. Among 80,000 to 100,000 clones listed, approximately 88% were seen once. Trimming at V came to 10 bases and at J to 4 bases, leaving 5 bases not matched to a gene. The CDR3 runs to 12 residues. Germline assignment: CDR1 ENHRY and CDR2 SYGVKD. This TCR came from an adult who received the AZD1222 COVID-19 vaccine. The chain carries TRBV10-3 and TRBJ2-3; 7 positions match TRBD1. The source material was peripheral blood, sampled 28 days after the second AZD1222 dose. The CDR3 loop reads CATTGESDTQYF. The CDR3 region has the DNA TGTGCCACTACAGGGGAGTCAGATACGCAGTATTTT.